This TCR beta chain was sequenced in a study of radiotherapy plus CTLA-4 blockade in lung cancer. The wider study: Objective response rate was 15% to 20%; disease control rate, about 28%. Study conclusions and caveats: Tumor-derived TCR clones expanded in blood after radiotherapy plus ipilimumab.

The V and J ends lost 6 bases and 2 bases, in that order; junction bases with no gene match: 11. The CDR3 runs 16 residues. Germline CDR1 KGHSH, CDR2 LQKENI. Ipilimumab-mediated CTLA-4 blockade plus focal radiation was given to patients having chemo-refractory metastatic non-small-cell lung cancer. The data were produced by immunoSEQ multiplex PCR, yet TCRdb's version contains in-frame clones alone and is incomplete. The data contain roughly 86,000 clones, roughly four fifths of them seen just once; the ten biggest clones take up 0.82%. As to this clone: Its antigen is as yet unknown.

The sequences come from peripheral blood, collected from a patient treated with radiotherapy plus ipilimumab. The gene calls are TRBV18 and TRBJ2-5; 8 bases line up with TRBD1. The TCR comes from a human donor with non-small cell lung cancer who had stable disease on radiotherapy plus ipilimumab. The CDR3: CASSPGRGPPQETQYF. The CDR3 DNA reads as TGTGCCAGCTCCCCCGGCAGGGGGCCCCCGCAAGAGACCCAGTACTTC.